These T cell receptor beta chains were read from a single sample in a study of cytomegalovirus exposure and HLA in healthy donors. Some clones are missing from TCRdb's copy, which holds only in-frame ones; the method was immunoSEQ multiplex PCR. The sample table sets out about 83,000 clones. Material for sequencing was PBMCs. The receptor set was obtained from a man younger than 35 in good health and CMV-seropositive. CDR3s include the opening cysteine and the closing phenylalanine or tryptophan. A D gene is named only where the DNA matches it firmly.

v_gene	d_gene	j_gene	CDR3nt	CDR3aa
TRBV25-1	NA	TRBJ1-2	TGTGCCAGCAGCCCGGGGAGGTATGGCTACACCTTC	CASSPGRYGYTF
TRBV19	TRBD2	TRBJ2-7	TGTGCCAGTAGTAGGACTAGCGGGAGCTCCTACGAGCAGTACTTC	CASSRTSGSSYEQYF
TRBV6-6	NA	TRBJ2-2	TGTGCCAGCATCCAAACACAGGGCACCGGGGAGCTGTTTTTT	CASIQTQGTGELFF
TRBV27	NA	TRBJ2-1	TGTGCCAGCAGTCATAAGGGGGACCCCGACCTTGACAATGAGCAGTTCTTC	CASSHKGDPDLDNEQFF
TRBV5-1	TRBD2	TRBJ2-3	TGCGCCAGTACCGACCAACTAGCGGGAAGGACAGATACGCAGTATTTT	CASTDQLAGRTDTQYF
TRBV5-6	TRBD1	TRBJ2-7	TGTGCCAGCAGCTTGAGGATGGAACAGGGGATCTACGAGCAGTACTTC	CASSLRMEQGIYEQYF
TRBV11-2	NA	TRBJ2-7	TGTGCCAGCAGCTCGCCTCCGGGGAGCTACGAGCAGTACTTC	CASSSPPGSYEQYF
TRBV28	NA	TRBJ2-2	TGTGCCAGCAGTCCTCCCGGCGGCGGGCCCACCGGGGAGCTGTTTTTT	CASSPPGGGPTGELFF
TRBV5-1	TRBD1	TRBJ1-1	TGCGCCAGCATCGAAACGACAGGGGCCACTGAAGCTTTCTTT	CASIETTGATEAFF
TRBV18	NA	TRBJ1-5	TGTGCCAGCTCACCAAAATTAGCCGGCCAAAGCAATCAGCCCCAGCATTTT	CASSPKLAGQSNQPQHF
TRBV28	TRBD1	TRBJ1-4	TGTGCCAGCAGTTTCAGGGACAGGGGTCGAGAAAAACTGTTTTTT	CASSFRDRGREKLFF
TRBV4-1	NA	TRBJ1-1	TGCGCCAGCAGCCTACTCATAAACACTGAAGCTTTCTTT	CASSLLINTEAFF